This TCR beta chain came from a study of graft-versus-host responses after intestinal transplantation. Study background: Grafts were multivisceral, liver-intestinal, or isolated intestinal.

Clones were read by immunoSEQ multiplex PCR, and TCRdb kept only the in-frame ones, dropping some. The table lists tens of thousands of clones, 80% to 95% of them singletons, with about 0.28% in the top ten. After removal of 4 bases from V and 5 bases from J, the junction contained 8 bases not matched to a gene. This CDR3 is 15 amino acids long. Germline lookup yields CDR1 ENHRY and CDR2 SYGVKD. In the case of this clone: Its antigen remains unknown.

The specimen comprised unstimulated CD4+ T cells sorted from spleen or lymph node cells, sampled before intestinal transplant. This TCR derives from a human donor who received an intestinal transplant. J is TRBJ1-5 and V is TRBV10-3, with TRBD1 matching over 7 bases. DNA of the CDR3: TGTGCCATCAGTGGTTGTTCAGGGGGGGATCAGCCCCAGCATTTT. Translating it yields CAISGCSGGDQPQHF.